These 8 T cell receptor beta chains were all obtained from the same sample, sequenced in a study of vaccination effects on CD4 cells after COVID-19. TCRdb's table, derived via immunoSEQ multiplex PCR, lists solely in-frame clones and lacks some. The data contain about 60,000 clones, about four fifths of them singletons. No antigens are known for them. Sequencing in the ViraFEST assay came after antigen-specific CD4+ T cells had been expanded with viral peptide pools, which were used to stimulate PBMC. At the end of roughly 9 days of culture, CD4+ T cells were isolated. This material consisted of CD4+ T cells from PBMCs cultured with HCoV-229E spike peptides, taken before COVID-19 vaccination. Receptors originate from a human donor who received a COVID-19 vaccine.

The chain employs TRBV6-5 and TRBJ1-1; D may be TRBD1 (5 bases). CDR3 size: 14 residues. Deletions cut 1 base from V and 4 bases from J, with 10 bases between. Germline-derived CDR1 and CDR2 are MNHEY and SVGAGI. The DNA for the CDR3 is TGTGCCAGCAGTTACTGGGGGATCAGCACTGAAGCTTTCTTT. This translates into CASSYWGISTEAFF.

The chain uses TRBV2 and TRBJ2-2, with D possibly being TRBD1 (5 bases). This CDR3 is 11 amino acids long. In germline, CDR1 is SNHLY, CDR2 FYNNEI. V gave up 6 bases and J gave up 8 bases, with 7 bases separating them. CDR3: CASSRAGELFF. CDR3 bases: TGTGCCAGCAGCAGGGCGGGGGAGCTGTTTTTT.

The CDR3 loop is CASSSRTGGNTEAFF. DNA for the CDR3: TGTGCCAGCAGTTCGAGGACAGGCGGGAACACTGAAGCTTTCTTT. The chain couples TRBV6-5 to TRBJ1-1; 7 positions agree with TRBD1. This CDR3 has 15 residues. V trimming: 4 bases; J trimming: 1 base; junction bases outside the gene matches: 6. CDR1 is MNHEY and CDR2 is SVGAGI in the germline V gene.

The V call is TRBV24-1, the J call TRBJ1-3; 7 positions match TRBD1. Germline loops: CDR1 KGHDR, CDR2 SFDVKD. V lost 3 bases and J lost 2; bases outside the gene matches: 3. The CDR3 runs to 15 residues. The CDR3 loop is CATSDPTGAGNTIYF. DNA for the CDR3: TGTGCCACCAGTGATCCTACAGGGGCTGGAAACACCATATATTTT.

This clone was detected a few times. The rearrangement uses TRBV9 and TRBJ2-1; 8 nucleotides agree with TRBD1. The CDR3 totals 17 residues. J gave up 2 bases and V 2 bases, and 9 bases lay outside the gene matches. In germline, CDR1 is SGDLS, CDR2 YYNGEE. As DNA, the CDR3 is TGTGCCAGCAGCGTCGGCAACTCGGACAGGGCCTACAATGAGCAGTTCTTC. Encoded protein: CASSVGNSDRAYNEQFF.

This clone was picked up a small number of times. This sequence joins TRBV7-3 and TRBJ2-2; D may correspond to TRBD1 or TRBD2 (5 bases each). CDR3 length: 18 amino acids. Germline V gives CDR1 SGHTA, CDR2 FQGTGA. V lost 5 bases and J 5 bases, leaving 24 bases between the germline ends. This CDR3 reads CASSLNPRARGETGELFF. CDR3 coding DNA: TGTGCCAGCAGCCTTAACCCCCGAGCGCGAGGGGAAACCGGGGAGCTGTTTTTT.

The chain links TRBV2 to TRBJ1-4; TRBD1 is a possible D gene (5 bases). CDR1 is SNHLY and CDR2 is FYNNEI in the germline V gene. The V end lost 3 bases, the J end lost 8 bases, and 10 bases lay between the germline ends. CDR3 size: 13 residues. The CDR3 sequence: CASSETGGEKLFF. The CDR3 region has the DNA TGTGCCAGCAGTGAGACGGGGGGAGAAAAACTGTTTTTT.

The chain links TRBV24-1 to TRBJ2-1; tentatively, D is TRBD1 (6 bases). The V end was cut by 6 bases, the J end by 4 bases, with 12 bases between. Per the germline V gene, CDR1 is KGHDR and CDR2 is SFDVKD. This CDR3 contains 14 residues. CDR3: CATSRGRTYNEQFF. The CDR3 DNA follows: TGTGCCACCAGTAGGGGGAGAACGTACAATGAGCAGTTCTTC.